This T cell receptor beta chain was sequenced during a study of T cell responses to AZD1222 COVID-19 vaccine (dated by TCRdb to 2020 to 2023). Regarding the research as a whole: A total of more than 230 trial participants underwent TCR sequencing, of whom 207 received two doses of AZD1222 and 26 received two doses of the MenACWY control vaccine. Enrollment into the trials was organized by age into subgroups of 18-55, 56-69 and 70-plus years, and those subgroups contained approximately 160, 26 and 62 TCR-sequenced participants, respectively.

CDR1 is given as KGHDR and CDR2 as SFDVKD, both from the germline V gene. Trimming removed 8 bases from V and 2 bases from J, leaving 25 bases between the germline ends. The CDR3 numbers 18 residues from cysteine through phenylalanine. Of the read, only the CDR3 DNA is kept; its 54 bases are in frame from base 1. The CDR3 regions of human TCRbeta chains were analyzed by immunosequencing. In the original analysis: Repertoire TCRs were matched against a reference library of SARS-CoV-2-specific TCRs generated with the MIRA antigen-specificity platform. Breadth was defined as the fraction of unique TCRs that were SARS-CoV-2-associated. Depth was defined as the fraction of total T cells that were SARS-CoV-2-associated. Each spike-specific TCR was assigned to its reactive spike region and to a CD4 or CD8 class using the MIRA data. Log10-transformed breadth and depth values were compared by one-way ANOVA with Sidak's multiple comparisons tests. TCRdb holds this immuneACCESS table with in-frame rearrangements only. Some clones are missing; in checked studies, unresolved V genes explain under half, and the rest has no known cause. V and J calls and clone size come straight from that table; D and trimming were deduced from the DNA. In all, the sample holds around 160,000 clones, and around 94% of those were seen once. Together, the top ten hold under 6% of the sample.

Beyond this particular receptor, the publication reports: Because no day 14 peak-response samples were available, repertoires were characterized only after the peak T cell response. A significant rise in spike-specific TCR breadth and depth was observed after two AZD1222 doses relative to day 0 and relative to MenACWY recipients. Participants were mostly white British, with more females than males. The authors suggested clonal diversity may have been underestimated. Vaccine-associated CD4 TCRs spanned the whole spike protein, with dominant responses in regions 160-218 and 743-854. In the small 56-69-year group, the increase in depth fell short of significance, most likely because of low power. Epitopes outside the regions mutated in the B.1.351 and B.1.1.7 variants were reportedly recognized by nearly half of the unique spike-specific TCRs. Conclusions about previously exposed vaccinees are limited because only a handful of AZD1222 recipients were SARS-CoV-2 seropositive at baseline.

Taken with the paper, the label for time point translates to: about 28 days (+/-7) after the second vaccine dose. AZD1222 recipients given second doses at about 4 weeks or at about 12 weeks were pooled, since spike-specific TCR depth and breadth were not found to differ between the two schedules. Samples from vaccinated people were obtained from the UK trials COV001 and COV002, which included a single-blind randomized controlled phase 2/3 trial of AZD1222 (ChAdOx1 nCoV-19) in healthy adults. Trial participant PBMC samples were collected at day 0 and day 28 after the second dose for TCRbeta chain sequencing. As to this clone: Its binding antigen is unknown. Per-base qualities were not stored, and no clone one base away is much larger.

The sample was peripheral blood, taken 28 days after the second AZD1222 dose. The chain was built from TRBV24-1 and TRBJ2-3, and the D gene may be TRBD1, 6 bases matching. This receptor was taken from an adult who received the AZD1222 COVID-19 vaccine. The CDR3 reads as follows: CATNGPGTQGYYTDTQYF. The nucleotides read TGTGCCACCAATGGGCCCGGGACACAAGGCTACTACACAGATACGCAGTATTTT.